One T cell receptor beta chain is described in this entry. The antigen remains unidentified. The data belong to a study of neoadjuvant anti-PD-1 for oral cavity cancer. For the study at large: Around day 43, patients without progression received a fourth nivolumab dose before surgery.

Patients had newly diagnosed, untreated stage II-IVA oral cavity squamous cell carcinoma. Study-wide results and limits: Non-responders to neoadjuvant nivolumab had significantly more clonal PBMC T cells than responders.

The data were produced by immunoSEQ multiplex PCR, yet TCRdb's version contains in-frame clones alone and is incomplete. The table lists some 71,000 clones, around four fifths of them singletons, with roughly 3.4% in the top ten. Trimming removed 3 bases from V and 4 bases from J; junction bases left unmatched: 4. The CDR3 loop spans 14 amino acids. The V gene's germline CDR1 is MNHEY and CDR2 SMNVEV (reference sequence). The clonotype comes from a person between 40 and 85 years old with oral cavity squamous cell carcinoma. The chain employs TRBV27 and TRBJ1-1, with 8 nucleotides matching TRBD1. Sample: PBMCs, taken before nivolumab (anti-PD-1) treatment. The CDR3 region is CASSFRGRGTEAFF. The CDR3 nucleotides are TGTGCCAGCAGTTTCAGGGGGCGAGGCACTGAAGCTTTCTTT.